The 9 T cell receptor beta chains given below trace back to one sample, sequenced in a study of cytomegalovirus exposure and HLA in healthy donors. This PCR relied on a set of 60 Vbeta primers and 13 Jbeta primers. The data were produced by immunoSEQ multiplex PCR, yet TCRdb's version contains in-frame clones alone and is incomplete. This sample's clone table lists about 200,000 clones. Source material: PBMCs. Receptors were obtained from a man aged 25 to 40 in good health and CMV-seronegative.

This chain links TRBV28 with TRBJ1-4; TRBD1 might be the D (6 bases). The germline V gene encodes CDR1 MDHEN and CDR2 SYDVKM. The CDR3 consists of 14 residues. V was trimmed by 3 bases and J by 4 bases, leaving 9 bases between them. The CDR3 nucleotides read TGTGCCAGCAGTTTCCCCAGGGGTAATGAAAAACTGTTTTTT. Translated, it gives CASSFPRGNEKLFF.

The chain carries TRBV5-1 and TRBJ2-1; possibly TRBD2 for D (6 bases). Trimming stripped 1 base from V and 5 bases from J, with 16 bases between. CDR1 and CDR2 (germline): SGHRS, YFSETQ. The length of the CDR3 is 16 residues. CDR3 sequence reads: CASSLPSSAGHNEQFF. The CDR3 DNA is TGCGCCAGCAGCTTGCCCTCTAGCGCCGGTCACAATGAGCAGTTCTTC. Together with reference TRBV5-1 and TRBJ2-1, the CDR3 gives the full variable domain: KAGVTQTPRYLIKTRGQQVTLSCSPISGHRSVSWYQQTPGQGLQFLFEYFSETQRNKGNFPGRFSGRQFSNSRSEMNVSTLELGDSALYLCASSLPSSAGHNEQFFGPGTRLTVL.

This chain links TRBV5-4 with TRBJ1-2, with D unresolved. CDR3 length: 14 amino acids. V lost 4 bases and J 5 bases, leaving 15 bases between the germline ends. Looked up from germline, CDR1 is SGHNT and CDR2 is YYREEE (reference sequence). The CDR3, as DNA: TGTGCCAGCAGCCCTCGAAGCACTGATTATGGCTACACCTTC. Residues: CASSPRSTDYGYTF. The whole variable domain, filled in from reference TRBV5-4 and TRBJ1-2, reads ETGVTQSPTHLIKTRGQQVTLRCSSQSGHNTVSWYQQALGQGPQFIFQYYREEENGRGNFPPRFSGLQFPNYSSELNVNALELDDSALYLCASSPRSTDYGYTFGSGTRLTVV.

The chain joins TRBV27 to TRBJ1-4, with no clear D. Trimming left V 5 bases short and J 8 bases short, with 12 bases between. This CDR3 spans 13 amino acids. Germline lookup yields CDR1 MNHEY and CDR2 SMNVEV (reference sequence). The CDR3 region has the DNA TGTGCCAGCAGTCCCCCCCCCAGGGAAAAACTGTTTTTT. Amino acids: CASSPPPREKLFF.

The V gene is TRBV1, the J gene TRBJ1-1. TRBV1 is deemed a pseudogene. This CDR3 is built from 17 residues. In nucleotides, the CDR3 is TGCACCAGCAGCCCTGCACCCCGCAAGAGGATGAACACTGAAGCTTTCTTT. Translating it yields CTSSPAPRKRMNTEAFF.

This chain uses TRBV7-9 with TRBJ1-5, with D tentatively TRBD1 (5 bases). Germline V lookup: CDR1 SEHNR, CDR2 FQNEAQ (reference sequence). The CDR3 sequence is 13 residues long. V lost 5 bases, J lost 7 bases, and 12 bases lay in between. The CDR3 DNA follows: TGTGCCAGCAGCCCCGCAAGGGGCCAGCCCCAGCATTTT. This codes for CASSPARGQPQHF.

Regarding this clone: One junction end disagrees with the germline gene, perhaps due to a read error. This chain connects TRBV5-1 to TRBJ1-1, with a weak D call TRBD1 (5 bases). Germline CDR1 is SGHRS and CDR2 is YFSETQ. This CDR3 contains 16 residues. In nucleotides, the CDR3 is TGCGCCAGCAGCTTCACCCCGACCGGAGTGGGGACTGAAGCTTTCTTC. It yields the protein CASSFTPTGVGTEAFF.

This chain uses TRBV11-2 with TRBJ1-1; D possibly corresponds to TRBD1 (5 bases). Trimming took off 6 bases at V and 11 bases at J, with 25 bases between the two ends. Germline V gene data show CDR1 as SGHAT and CDR2 as FQNNGV. This CDR3 contains 15 residues. CDR3 bases: TGTGCCAGCAGAAACTCCGGGGGTTCGAGTGCGGGGGCTTTCTTT. Its protein is CASRNSGGSSAGAFF.

J is TRBJ1-2 and V is TRBV30; 8 bases are a match to TRBD1. This CDR3 region has 13 residues. Germline V gene data show CDR1 as GTSNPN and CDR2 as SVGIG (reference sequence). J lost 3 bases, V lost 8 bases, and 8 bases had no gene match. CDR3 sequence (DNA): TGTGCCAGCTGGGACAGGCAGGACTATGGCTACACCTTC. Its protein product is CASWDRQDYGYTF.